This TCR beta chain stems from a study of regulatory T cells in long-lasting Graves disease. V lost 2 bases, J lost 3 bases, and 3 bases stayed unmatched. CDR1 and CDR2 (germline): MNHEY, SVGEGT. The CDR3 length is 16 residues. Time point of the sample: newly diagnosed GD, antithyroid drugs for less than 3 months. Preparation of the TCR library used RNA extracted from PBMCs. Patients came from an endocrinology department in Xi'an, China. Concerning this clonotype: The antigen remains unidentified.

Study-wide results and limits: TCR diversity was lower in persistent Graves' patients (versus newly diagnosed ones). Sharing of public clonotypes was greater in persistent patients (around 3,000) than in new patients (966).

Investigators prepared the TCR beta libraries by applying iRepertoire HTBI primers and Arm-PCR of CDR3 regions. TCRdb re-analysed the multiplex PCR reads in MiXCR, keeping a single row per CDR3 protein. Found here are about 240,000 distinct CDR3 sequences, around 20% of them singletons; the top ten hold about 15%. This rearrangement joins TRBV6-2 or TRBV6-3 to TRBJ1-5, with TRBD1 matching 11 bases. The TCR sequence derives from a female donor with Graves disease. The sample consisted of peripheral blood mononuclear cells (PBMCs), taken at new diagnosis, from a patient treated with antithyroid drugs. The CDR3 nucleotides are TGTGCCAGCAGTTACGGGGGACAGGGGGACAATCAGCCCCAGCATTTT. Protein sequence: CASSYGGQGDNQPQHF.